The present TCR beta chain was sequenced within a study of control samples from healthy donors and cancer patients. The germline V gene has CDR1 SGHDT and CDR2 YYEEEE. The CDR3 length is 19 residues. Trimming left V 0 bases short and J 0 bases short, with 19 bases between. Generated by immunoSEQ multiplex PCR, the TCRdb table keeps only in-frame clones and is missing some. Among about 180,000 clones listed, around 91% were seen once. This sequence joins TRBV5-6 and TRBJ1-5; D perhaps matches TRBD1 (6 bases). This sequence originates from a woman between 50 and 59 years old in good health. Sequenced input: blood. The CDR3 reads CASSLARRGRDNSNQPQHF. The DNA for the CDR3 is TGTGCCAGCAGCTTGGCCCGGAGGGGCAGGGACAATAGCAATCAGCCCCAGCATTTT.